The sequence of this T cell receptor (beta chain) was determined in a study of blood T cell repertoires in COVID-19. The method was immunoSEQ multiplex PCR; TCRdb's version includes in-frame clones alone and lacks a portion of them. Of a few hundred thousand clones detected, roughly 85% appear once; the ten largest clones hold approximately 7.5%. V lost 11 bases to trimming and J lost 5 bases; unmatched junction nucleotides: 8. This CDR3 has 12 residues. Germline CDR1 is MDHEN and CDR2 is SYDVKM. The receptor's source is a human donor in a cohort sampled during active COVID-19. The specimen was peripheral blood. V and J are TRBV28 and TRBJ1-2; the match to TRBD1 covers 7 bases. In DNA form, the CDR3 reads TGTGCCGGAGGGGGCGCTGGGTATGGCTACACCTTC. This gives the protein CAGGGAGYGYTF.